A single sample gave rise to the 10 T cell receptor beta chains below, sequenced in a study of T-cell reconstitution after alpha-beta-depleted transplantation in children. Researchers prepared the TCRbeta library using unique molecular identifiers, the study reports. TCRdb itself ran the PCR reads through MiXCR, one entry per CDR3 protein. The profile shows fewer than 200,000 distinct CDR3 sequences, about 6.4% of them singletons. The starting material was PBMCs from the stem cell graft donor, obtained from the stem cell graft. The receptors come from a human donor who donated a stem cell graft to a child with Wiskott-Aldrich syndrome.

This clonotype showed up many times. The chain uses TRBV4-3 and TRBJ2-2; D is possibly TRBD1 (6 bases). The germline CDR1 and CDR2 sequences are LGHNA and YSLEER. The CDR3 runs to 17 residues. Trimming removed 2 bases at V and 3 bases at J, with 16 bases between. The CDR3 coding sequence is TGCGCCAGCAGCCAAAACAGGGTTCTTGGGGACACCGGGGAGCTGTTTTTT. It yields the protein CASSQNRVLGDTGELFF.

At least ten counts were recorded for this clonotype. The chain combines TRBV6-5 with TRBJ1-1, with 8 bases that match TRBD1. This CDR3 has 14 residues. Germline CDR1 reads MNHEY; CDR2 reads SVGAGI. The junction had 1 base not matched to a gene; V was cut back by 1 base and J by 3 bases. The CDR3 region is CASSYLDRDTEAFF. The CDR3 bases are TGTGCCAGCAGTTACTTGGACAGGGACACTGAAGCTTTCTTT.

This clonotype was counted at least ten times. The chain combines TRBV6-4 with TRBJ2-3, with TRBD2 identical over 11 bases. CDR1 is MRHNA and CDR2 is SNTAGT in the germline V gene. This CDR3 spans 14 amino acids. V trimming: 7 bases; J trimming: 5 bases; junction bases outside the gene matches: 5. This CDR3 is CASMPSGRLDTQYF. Written as DNA, the CDR3 is TGTGCCAGCATGCCTAGCGGGAGGTTAGATACGCAGTATTTT.

This clonotype was recorded at least ten times. The CDR3 loop is CATGTSRGDGELFF. The CDR3, as DNA: TGTGCCACCGGGACTAGCCGCGGGGACGGGGAGCTGTTTTTT. This rearrangement joins TRBV12-3 or TRBV12-4 to TRBJ2-2, with TRBD2 matching 9 bases. This CDR3 is 14 amino acids long. Unmatched junction bases numbered 10, after V lost 10 bases and J lost 7 bases.

The chain carries TRBV5-6 and TRBJ1-2; possibly TRBD1 for D (5 bases). V was shortened by 3 bases and J by 2 bases, with 17 bases between the two germline ends. Germline assignment: CDR1 SGHDT and CDR2 YYEEEE. The CDR3 spans 16 residues. CDR3 DNA: TGTGCCAGCAGCTCAACACTAACAGGAACCAACTATGGCTACACCTTC. It encodes CASSSTLTGTNYGYTF.

Ten or more counts support this clonotype. This chain joins TRBV27 and TRBJ2-5; D may be TRBD2 (6 bases). The CDR3 loop spans 11 amino acids. Deletions cut 7 bases from V and 5 bases from J, with 8 bases between. Germline loops: CDR1 MNHEY, CDR2 SMNVEV (reference sequence). The CDR3 DNA sequence: TGTGCCAGCACTGGGGGGGAGACCCAGTACTTC. It yields the protein CASTGGETQYF.

At least ten counts were recorded for this clonotype. In DNA, the CDR3 is TGCAGTGCTAAGACGGGGGGAGCAGATACGCAGTATTTT. The encoded protein is CSAKTGGADTQYF. The chain links TRBV20-1 to TRBJ2-3; 7 bases agree with TRBD2. V dropped 4 bases and J dropped 4; count of bases not matched to a gene: 5. The CDR3 consists of 13 residues. Germline V CDR1 and CDR2: DFQATT, SNEGSKA (reference sequence).

This clonotype was recorded many times. The rearrangement links TRBV5-1 to TRBJ2-7; D gene unclear. The V and J ends lost 0 bases and 5 bases respectively, with 12 bases between them. CDR3 length: 14 residues. Looked up from germline, CDR1 is SGHRS and CDR2 is YFSETQ. In DNA form, the CDR3 reads TGCGCCAGCAGCTTGGAACCCAGTAGGGACGAGCAGTACTTC. Translating it yields CASSLEPSRDEQYF.

Ten or more counts support this clonotype. The chain couples TRBV27 to TRBJ1-5; D gene uncertain. Germline lookup yields CDR1 MNHEY and CDR2 SMNVEV (reference sequence). There are 16 residues in the CDR3. V was shortened by 5 bases and J by 3 bases, with 17 bases between the two germline ends. The CDR3, as DNA: TGTGCCAGCAGTCCCCTCCTTGAGCCTTTCAATCAGCCCCAGCATTTT. Translated, it gives CASSPLLEPFNQPQHF.

This clonotype was picked up many times. The rearrangement uses TRBV5-1 and TRBJ2-5; 7 nucleotides align to TRBD2. CDR1 is SGHRS and CDR2 is YFSETQ in the germline V gene. Trimming removed 4 bases from V and 0 bases from J; junction bases left unmatched: 9. The CDR3 covers 16 residues. The DNA for the CDR3 is TGCGCCAGCAGCCTGCGGTCTAGCGGATACCAAGAGACCCAGTACTTC. The encoded protein is CASSLRSSGYQETQYF.